Following are 30 T cell receptor beta chains from one sample sequenced in a study of control samples from healthy donors and cancer patients. Some clones are missing from TCRdb's copy, which holds only in-frame ones; the method was immunoSEQ multiplex PCR. The table shows roughly 150,000 clones, with around 88% occurring only once. Sequencing was done on a sample of blood. The origin of the receptors is a man younger than 35 in good health.

The gene calls are TRBV3-1 (or the pseudogene TRBV3-2) and TRBJ2-2; TRBD2 matches at 9 bases. The CDR3 has 18 residues. Germline trimming cut 4 bases from V and 0 bases from J; bases unmatched to any gene: 9. Germline V lookup: CDR1 LGHDT, CDR2 YNNKEL (reference sequence). Here the CDR3 reads CASSPDQRGASNTGELFF. The CDR3 bases are TGTGCCAGCAGCCCAGATCAGCGGGGGGCCTCGAACACCGGGGAGCTGTTTTTT.

DNA of the CDR3: TGTGCCAGCAGCGTAGAGGTGGGTGGGGCGCATAATGGCTACACCTTC. This sequence encodes CASSVEVGGAHNGYTF. The chain employs TRBV9 and TRBJ1-2; tentatively, D is TRBD1 (5 bases). This CDR3 is 16 amino acids long. CDR1 SGDLS and CDR2 YYNGEE come from the germline V gene. The V and J ends lost 0 bases and 6 bases respectively, with 18 bases between them. Combining the CDR3 with reference TRBV9 and TRBJ1-2 gives the whole variable domain DSGVTQTPKHLITATGQRVTLRCSPRSGDLSVYWYQQSLDQGLQFLIQYYNGEERAKGNILERFSAQQFPDLHSELNLSSLELGDSALYFCASSVEVGGAHNGYTFGSGTRLTVV.

This clone has just one count. This sequence joins TRBV7-2 and TRBJ2-7; 11 bases fit TRBD1. Germline V gives CDR1 SGHTA, CDR2 FQGNSA. V was clipped by 5 bases and J by 4 bases; unmatched bases: 7. CDR3 size: 15 residues. The CDR3: CASSTSGQGAYEQYF. In DNA, the CDR3 is TGTGCCAGCAGCACCTCCGGACAGGGGGCTTACGAGCAGTACTTC.

On this clone: The junction does not match germline at one end; this may be a read error. The V call is TRBV7-7, the J call TRBJ2-2; 8 positions agree with TRBD2. The CDR3 sequence is 16 residues long. Germline values: CDR1 SSHAT, CDR2 FNYEAQ (reference sequence). The CDR3: CASSVSGTSIAGELFF. As DNA, the CDR3 is TGTGCTAGCAGCGTCTCCGGGACTAGTATCGCCGGGGAGCTGTTTTTT.

The V and J genes are TRBV5-1 and TRBJ2-3, with 13 bases matching TRBD2. The CDR3 loop spans 16 amino acids. Germline CDR1 SGHRS, CDR2 YFSETQ. With 4 bases clipped from V and 0 bases from J, the junction kept 2 bases outside the gene matches. CDR3 amino acids: CASSLLAGGSTDTQYF. DNA for the CDR3: TGCGCCAGCAGCCTACTAGCGGGGGGGAGCACAGATACGCAGTATTTT. Full variable domain (missing parts from reference TRBV5-1 and TRBJ2-3): KAGVTQTPRYLIKTRGQQVTLSCSPISGHRSVSWYQQTPGQGLQFLFEYFSETQRNKGNFPGRFSGRQFSNSRSEMNVSTLELGDSALYLCASSLLAGGSTDTQYFGPGTRLTVL.

J is TRBJ2-7 and V is TRBV9; TRBD1 or TRBD2 may be the D gene (5 bases each). With 4 bases removed from V and 2 bases from J, the gap between germline ends came to 19 bases. The CDR3 spans 16 residues. CDR1 and CDR2 from the germline V gene are SGDLS and YYNGEE. The CDR3 nucleotides are TGTGCCAGCAGCCTAACTGGGGGTTTTGCCCCCTACGAGCAGTACTTC. Amino acid sequence: CASSLTGGFAPYEQYF.

V usage is TRBV6-5 and J usage is TRBJ1-1; 9 bases map to TRBD1. The length of the CDR3 is 14 residues. Germline values: CDR1 MNHEY, CDR2 SVGAGI. The V segment lost 5 bases and the J segment 5 bases; nucleotides outside the gene matches: 6. For the CDR3, the DNA is TGTGCCAGCAGTACCCCCGGGACAGGGACTGAAGCTTTCTTT. Encoded protein: CASSTPGTGTEAFF.

The V call is TRBV21-1, the J call TRBJ1-1. TRBV21-1 is an annotated pseudogene. The CDR3 runs 17 residues. The CDR3 coding sequence is TGTGCCAGCAGCAAAAGAGGAGCGGGGGCCCAGAACACTGAAGCTTTCTTT. This codes for CASSKRGAGAQNTEAFF.

This rearrangement joins TRBV25-1 to TRBJ1-6; D not certain. V was trimmed by 6 bases and J by 9 bases, leaving 18 bases between them. The CDR3 extends over 15 amino acids. In germline, CDR1 is MGHDK, CDR2 SYGVNS. CDR3 nucleotide sequence: TGTGCCAGCAGCGAAAAAGCCGGGGAAGGTTCACCCCTCCACTTT. This codes for CASSEKAGEGSPLHF.

The gene calls are TRBV5-1 and TRBJ2-3, with D possibly being TRBD1 (5 bases). The CDR3 covers 17 residues. V was cut by 5 bases and J by 0 bases, with 19 bases left in between. Germline CDR1 reads SGHRS; CDR2 reads YFSETQ. The CDR3 spells CASRSTQTGLSTDTQYF. CDR3 bases: TGCGCCAGCAGATCTACCCAAACAGGATTGAGCACAGATACGCAGTATTTT.

The V call is TRBV19, the J call TRBJ2-3; the D gene is possibly TRBD1 (5 bases). Trimming took 7 bases from V and 0 from J, leaving 14 bases between them. The CDR3 totals 15 residues. Germline loops: CDR1 LNHDA, CDR2 SQIVND (reference sequence). CDR3 loop: CASTNRFASTDTQYF. The CDR3 region has the DNA TGTGCCAGTACCAACAGGTTTGCTAGCACAGATACGCAGTATTTT.

The chain has TRBV11-1 and TRBJ2-1, with TRBD1 matching over 10 bases. CDR1 is SGHAT and CDR2 is FQDESV in the germline V gene (reference sequence). The CDR3 extends over 16 amino acids. The V segment lost 2 bases and the J segment 10 bases; nucleotides outside the gene matches: 11. CDR3 sequence (DNA): TGTGCCAGCAGCTTATGGGACAGGGGCACCTCGGAAGAGCAGTTCTTC. This sequence encodes CASSLWDRGTSEEQFF.

The V and J genes are TRBV5-1 and TRBJ1-3, with TRBD1 matching over 12 bases. Germline assignment: CDR1 SGHRS and CDR2 YFSETQ. V was clipped by 4 bases and J by 0 bases; unmatched bases: 2. This CDR3 spans 16 amino acids. The CDR3 DNA follows: TGCGCCAGCAGCGGGACAGGGGGCCTCTCTGGAAACACCATATATTTT. Amino acid sequence: CASSGTGGLSGNTIYF.

V gene TRBV5-1 combines with J gene TRBJ2-7; the D gene is possibly TRBD1 (5 bases). This CDR3 is 14 amino acids long. The germline V and J ends were trimmed by 0 bases and 4 bases, with 11 bases remaining between them. CDR1 SGHRS and CDR2 YFSETQ come from the germline V gene. The CDR3 nucleotides read TGCGCCAGCAGCTTGGGACGGGCAGGGTACGAGCAGTACTTC. Encoded protein: CASSLGRAGYEQYF.

The J gene is TRBJ2-5, the V gene TRBV7-2; tentative D call: TRBD2 (6 bases). Germline CDR1 reads SGHTA; CDR2 reads FQGNSA. The V end was cut by 2 bases, the J end by 5 bases, with 15 bases between. This CDR3 has 15 amino acids. CDR3 bases: TGTGCCAGCAGCTTATTTGGGCCTAGCGCGGAGACCCAGTACTTC. Its translation is CASSLFGPSAETQYF. Together with reference TRBV7-2 and TRBJ2-5, the CDR3 gives the full variable domain: GAGVSQSPSNKVTEKGKDVELRCDPISGHTALYWYRQSLGQGLEFLIYFQGNSAPDKSGLPSDRFSAERTGGSVSTLTIQRTQQEDSAVYLCASSLFGPSAETQYFGPGTRLLVL.

The rearrangement links TRBV2 to TRBJ1-5; 7 nucleotides line up with TRBD1. V shed 6 bases and J 4 bases; nucleotides not matched to a gene: 9. Germline V CDR1 and CDR2: SNHLY, FYNNEI. This CDR3 contains 15 residues. CDR3 amino acids: CASSMQGVYNQPQHF. The DNA of the CDR3 is TGTGCCAGCAGCATGCAGGGGGTCTATAATCAGCCCCAGCATTTT.

The chain couples TRBV18 to TRBJ2-7; D may be TRBD2 (5 bases). Germline values: CDR1 KGHSH, CDR2 LQKENI. The CDR3 runs 13 residues. The V end was cut by 2 bases, the J end by 7 bases, with 12 bases between. CDR3 amino acids: CASSPSDSGEQYF. CDR3 in DNA: TGTGCCAGCTCACCATCCGACTCGGGGGAGCAGTACTTC.

This chain connects TRBV27 to TRBJ2-1; 7 nucleotides agree with TRBD1. With 5 bases clipped from V and 5 bases from J, the junction kept 3 bases outside the gene matches. The CDR3 is made up of 13 amino acids. Germline CDR1 MNHEY, CDR2 SMNVEV (reference sequence). The CDR3 region has the DNA TGTGCCAGCAGTCCAACAGGGGACAATGAGCAGTTCTTC. This translates into CASSPTGDNEQFF.

The chain has TRBV3-1 (or the pseudogene TRBV3-2) and TRBJ2-3; D ambiguous. With 4 bases removed from V and 2 bases from J, the gap between germline ends came to 16 bases. The CDR3 is 16 amino acids. Germline assignment: CDR1 LGHDT and CDR2 YNNKEL (reference sequence). The CDR3 region has the DNA TGTGCCAGCAGCCCCCCGCCCCCTGCCCCCACAGATACGCAGTATTTT. Its protein is CASSPPPPAPTDTQYF.

The chain couples TRBV28 to TRBJ1-2; the match to TRBD1 covers 9 bases. The germline gives CDR1 MDHEN, CDR2 SYDVKM. With V trimmed by 4 bases and J by 5 bases, 17 bases remained unmatched. This CDR3 has 18 amino acids. CDR3 in DNA: TGTGCCAGCAGTTCTATAAGCCGGGACAGGGCAATCCCATATGGCTACACCTTC. Translating gives CASSSISRDRAIPYGYTF.

The chain carries TRBV7-9 and TRBJ1-1, with unresolved D. Trimming pared 6 bases from V and 1 base from J, leaving 6 bases between. Germline CDR1 and CDR2: SEHNR and FQNEAQ (reference sequence). The CDR3 is made up of 12 amino acids. The CDR3 bases are TGTGCCAGCAGGCTTGGGAACACTGAAGCTTTCTTT. It encodes CASRLGNTEAFF.

Only one count was recorded for this clone. The CDR3 DNA reads as TGTGCCAGCAGCAGCGTGGGGGATACGACCTACGAGCAGTACTTC. Protein: CASSSVGDTTYEQYF. The chain joins TRBV5-4 to TRBJ2-7, with D perhaps being TRBD1 or TRBD2 (5 bases each). The CDR3 covers 15 residues. From germline, CDR1 is SGHNT and CDR2 YYREEE (reference sequence). The V end lost 4 bases, the J end lost 2 bases, and 16 bases lay between the germline ends.

V usage is TRBV5-4 and J usage is TRBJ2-3; 13 bases agree with TRBD2. The CDR3 length is 16 residues. V shed 5 bases, J shed 4 bases, and the junction held 7 bases outside the gene matches. The germline V gene has CDR1 SGHNT and CDR2 YYREEE (reference sequence). The CDR3 here is CASSTGLAGVSDTQYF. The CDR3 DNA reads TGTGCCAGCAGTACCGGACTAGCGGGGGTTTCAGATACGCAGTATTTT. Combining the CDR3 with reference TRBV5-4 and TRBJ2-3 gives the whole variable domain ETGVTQSPTHLIKTRGQQVTLRCSSQSGHNTVSWYQQALGQGPQFIFQYYREEENGRGNFPPRFSGLQFPNYSSELNVNALELDDSALYLCASSTGLAGVSDTQYFGPGTRLTVL.

V usage is TRBV2 and J usage is TRBJ2-3; D tentatively reads TRBD1 or TRBD2 (6 bases each). This CDR3 region has 15 residues. The ends were cut back, 3 bases at V and 1 base at J, with 11 bases in the middle. Germline V gene data show CDR1 as SNHLY and CDR2 as FYNNEI. CDR3 sequence reads: CASSDMRGGTDTQYF. Written as DNA, the CDR3 is TGTGCCAGCAGTGATATGAGGGGGGGCACAGATACGCAGTATTTT.

This chain uses TRBV28 with TRBJ1-1, with D unclear. The CDR3 has 11 amino acids. Trimming pared 8 bases from V and 4 bases from J, leaving 8 bases between. Germline values: CDR1 MDHEN, CDR2 SYDVKM. DNA for the CDR3: TGTGCCAGCTCGGGAGTCACTGAAGCTTTCTTT. It translates to CASSGVTEAFF.

This chain joins TRBV5-4 and TRBJ2-5; 8 bases agree with TRBD2. V shed 4 bases and J 5 bases; nucleotides not matched to a gene: 13. The CDR3 has 16 amino acids. Germline CDR1 reads SGHNT; CDR2 reads YYREEE (reference sequence). CDR3 region: CASSQGAGGVTETQYF. CDR3 bases: TGTGCCAGCAGCCAGGGAGCCGGGGGGGTAACGGAGACCCAGTACTTC. Full variable domain (rest looked up from reference TRBV5-4 and TRBJ2-5): ETGVTQSPTHLIKTRGQQVTLRCSSQSGHNTVSWYQQALGQGPQFIFQYYREEENGRGNFPPRFSGLQFPNYSSELNVNALELDDSALYLCASSQGAGGVTETQYFGPGTRLLVL.

J is TRBJ1-2 and V is TRBV19; D is uncertain. V shed 3 bases and J shed 0 bases, with 11 bases lying between them. Germline CDR1 LNHDA, CDR2 SQIVND (reference sequence). The CDR3 totals 15 residues. This CDR3 reads CASSIQVIPNYGYTF. The CDR3 DNA reads TGTGCCAGTAGTATCCAGGTTATCCCTAACTATGGCTACACCTTC. The variable domain in full, with the rest retrieved from reference TRBV19 and TRBJ1-2, is DGGITQSPKYLFRKEGQNVTLSCEQNLNHDAMYWYRQDPGQGLRLIYYSQIVNDFQKGDIAEGYSVSREKKESFPLTVTSAQKNPTAFYLCASSIQVIPNYGYTFGSGTRLTVV.

Notes on this clone: A read error is possible here, since a much larger clone lies one base away. The V and J genes are TRBV6-5 and TRBJ2-2; D not certain. The CDR3 is made up of 13 amino acids. Per the germline V gene, CDR1 is MNHEY and CDR2 is SVGAGI. The V gene lost 6 bases and the J gene lost 0 bases, with 5 bases spanning the gap. Here the CDR3 reads CASRDANTGELFF. DNA of the CDR3: TGTGCCAGCAGGGACGCGAACACCGGGGAGCTGTTTTTT.

The chain has TRBV28 and TRBJ1-2, with 10 positions matching TRBD1. This CDR3 region has 13 residues. Unmatched junction bases numbered 6, after V lost 6 bases and J lost 8 bases. CDR1 and CDR2 from the germline V gene are MDHEN and SYDVKM. CDR3 loop: CASRGGTGDGYTF. In nucleotides, the CDR3 is TGTGCCAGCAGGGGCGGGACAGGGGACGGCTACACCTTC.

The chain recombines TRBV30 with TRBJ1-5, with 12 positions matching TRBD1. The CDR3 is made up of 17 amino acids. J was trimmed by 5 bases and V by 1 base; bases with no gene match: 9. Germline V gene lookup returns CDR1 GTSNPN and CDR2 SVGIG (reference sequence). The CDR3, as DNA: TGTGCCTGGAGTGCCCGCGGCGGGACAGGGGGCGATCAGCCCCAGCATTTT. Translation gives CAWSARGGTGGDQPQHF.